The clone carrying this TCR beta chain was picked up many times. Its specificity is unknown. Germline loops: CDR1 SGHRS, CDR2 YFSETQ. The CDR3 length is 15 residues. The junction had 11 bases not matched to a gene; V was cut back by 4 bases and J by 5 bases. TCRdb re-derived calls from the 5' RACE reads in MiXCR, one entry per CDR3 protein. The sample consists of more than 200,000 distinct CDR3 sequences, 3.6% of them appearing once. The sample originates from a study of T cells after yellow fever vaccination. Overall study findings and caveats: At approximately 96% for CD4 and over 80% for CD8, most primary-vaccination clones showed up again after the booster.

The rearrangement links TRBV5-1 to TRBJ2-7; the match to TRBD1 covers 8 bases. This TCR was sampled from a young man who received the YFV17D yellow fever vaccine. Material: PBMCs, obtained 15 days after the yellow fever booster vaccination. Written as DNA, the CDR3 is TGCGCCAGCAGCCCGACAGGGGTGCTTTTCGACGAGCAGTACTTC. Its protein product is CASSPTGVLFDEQYF.